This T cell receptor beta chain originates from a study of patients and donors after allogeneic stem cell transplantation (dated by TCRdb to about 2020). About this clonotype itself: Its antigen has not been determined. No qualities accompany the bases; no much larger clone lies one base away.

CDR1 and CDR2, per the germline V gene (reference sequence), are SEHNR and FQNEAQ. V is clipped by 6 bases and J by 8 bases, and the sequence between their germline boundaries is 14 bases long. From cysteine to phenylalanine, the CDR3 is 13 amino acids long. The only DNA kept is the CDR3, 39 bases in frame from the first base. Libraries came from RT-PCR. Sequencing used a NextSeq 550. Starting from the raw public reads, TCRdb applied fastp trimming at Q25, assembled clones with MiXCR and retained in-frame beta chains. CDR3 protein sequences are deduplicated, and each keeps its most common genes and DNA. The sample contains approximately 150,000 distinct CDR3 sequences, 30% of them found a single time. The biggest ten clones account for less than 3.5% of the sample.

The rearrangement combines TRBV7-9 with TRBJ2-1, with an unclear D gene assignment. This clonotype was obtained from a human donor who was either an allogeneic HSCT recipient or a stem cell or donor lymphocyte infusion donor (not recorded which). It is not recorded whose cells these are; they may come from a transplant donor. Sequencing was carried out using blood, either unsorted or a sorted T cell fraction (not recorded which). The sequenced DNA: TGTGCCAGCAGTCCTTTCCCGTCCTATGAGCAGTTCTTC. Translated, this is CASSPFPSYEQFF.